These T cell receptor beta chains were read from a single sample in a study of cytomegalovirus exposure and HLA in healthy donors. Some clones are missing from TCRdb's copy, which holds only in-frame ones; the method was immunoSEQ multiplex PCR. The sample has around 170,000 clones, roughly 80% seen once. The specimen sequenced was PBMCs. The receptors originated from a young woman in good health and CMV-seronegative. Each CDR3 is given with its conserved first and last residue. A D gene is named only where the DNA matches it firmly. Where a row states a size, it is once, few, many or the class of an expanded clone; other rows omit it.

j_call v_call clone_size d_call cdr3_nt cdr3_aa
TRBJ2-7 TRBV7-9 . . TGTGCCAGCAGCTTAGTCCGTGGCGGAGTCTACGAGCAGTACTTC CASSLVRGGVYEQYF
TRBJ1-2 TRBV4-2 . TRBD1 TGTGCCAGCAGCCACGGACAGGACCTCGATGGCTACACCTTC CASSHGQDLDGYTF
TRBJ2-3 TRBV28 . TRBD1 TGTGCCAGCAGTTTCATTACAGGGGGCGCAGTAGATACGCAGTATTTT CASSFITGGAVDTQYF
TRBJ2-7 TRBV10-3 . TRBD1 TGTGCCATCAGTGACTCCAAGACAGGGTTGATAAACGAGCAGTACTTC CAISDSKTGLINEQYF
TRBJ1-2 TRBV27 . . TGTGCCAGCAGCCAACAGGGACCCTATGGCTACACCTTC CASSQQGPYGYTF
TRBJ2-5 TRBV27 . . TGTGCCGTCGGGGTAAGGACTTCCCAAGAGACCCAGTACTTC CAVGVRTSQETQYF
TRBJ1-5 TRBV6-6 . . TGTGCCAGCACCCACCGCCAGGGCCGCAATCAGCCCCAGCATTTT CASTHRQGRNQPQHF
TRBJ2-7 TRBV5-8 . . TGTGCCAGCAGCTTAGAAAGGTATGAGGGCTACGAGCAGTACTTC CASSLERYEGYEQYF
TRBJ2-3 TRBV6-1 . TRBD1 TGTGCCAGCACTCGACAGGGGTCCAGCACAGATACGCAGTATTTT CASTRQGSSTDTQYF
TRBJ1-2 TRBV5-1 . . TGCGCCAGCACCGAAGACAGATATAACTATGGCTACACCTTC CASTEDRYNYGYTF
TRBJ1-2 TRBV27 . . TGTGCCAGCAGGGGAGAAATCTGGGAGACGGGCTACACCTTC CASRGEIWETGYTF
TRBJ2-1 TRBV27 few TRBD2 TGTGCCAGCAGTCCGGGACTAGCATCCTACAATGAGCAGTTCTTC CASSPGLASYNEQFF
TRBJ2-7 TRBV10-1 few . TGCGCCAGCAGTGGGGAGCGCGAGCAGTACTTC CASSGEREQYF
TRBJ1-1 TRBV6-6 . . TGTGCCAGCAGACAGACATTGAACACTGAAGCTTTCTTT CASRQTLNTEAFF
TRBJ2-1 TRBV6-5 . . TGTGCCAGCAGTTACGACGGGGGAGTTTACAATGAGCAGTTCTTC CASSYDGGVYNEQFF
TRBJ1-1 TRBV19 . . TGTGCCAGTAGTATCCCCCAGGGATTGAACACTGAAGCTTTCTTT CASSIPQGLNTEAFF
TRBJ2-5 TRBV28 . . TGTGCCAGCAGTTTCAGGGGCAAAGAGACCCAGTACTTC CASSFRGKETQYF
TRBJ2-7 TRBV29-1 few . TGCAGCGTTGAAGATCCCCGAAGCGGCATGAAGGAGCAGTACTTC CSVEDPRSGMKEQYF
TRBJ1-2 TRBV5-1 . . TGCGCCAGCAAACCAGGGCTTAACTATGGCTACACCTTC CASKPGLNYGYTF
TRBJ1-4 TRBV7-7 once TRBD1 TGTGCCAGCAGCTTATCGGGACAGCTTAATGAAAAACTGTTTTTT CASSLSGQLNEKLFF
TRBJ2-3 TRBV5-1 . TRBD2 TGCGCCAGCACCCCGACTAGCGGTGGGGCAGATACGCAGTATTTT CASTPTSGGADTQYF
TRBJ1-4 TRBV30 . . TGTGCCTGGAAGTGGAGAGGGAGGACTAGGGACGAAAAACTGTTTTTT CAWKWRGRTRDEKLFF
TRBJ2-1 TRBV30 once . TGTGCCTGGAGATACTACAATGAGCAGTTCTTC CAWRYYNEQFF
TRBJ2-2 TRBV6-1 . . TGTGCCAGCAGTGCCATTGGCAGGGGCACCGGGGAGCTGTTTTTT CASSAIGRGTGELFF
TRBJ1-2 TRBV6-6 few . TGTGCCAGCAGTTCCAGTTATGGCTACACCTTC CASSSSYGYTF
TRBJ2-1 TRBV6-6 . TRBD2 TGTGCCAGCAGCGGACTAGCGGGATTTGATGAGCAGTTCTTC CASSGLAGFDEQFF
TRBJ1-1 TRBV7-3 . . TGTGCCAGCAGCTCTTCCCGGGGGTACACTGAAGCTTTCTTT CASSSSRGYTEAFF
TRBJ2-5 TRBV28 . . TGTGCCAGCAGTTTAAACAGGGAAAACCCCCTTAACCCGGAGCAGTACTTC CASSLNRENPLNPEQYF
TRBJ2-7 TRBV5-5 . . TGTGCCAGCAGCTTGATCGTGACAGCCTACTACGAGCAGTACTTC CASSLIVTAYYEQYF
TRBJ1-1 TRBV4-1 few . TGCGCCAGCAGCCAAGATTTTTCGCAAGCGATGAACACTGAAGCTTTCTTT CASSQDFSQAMNTEAFF
TRBJ2-1 TRBV9 . TRBD2 TGTGCCAGCAGCGTAGGGGTAGCGGGAGGGAGTTTCAATGAGCAGTTCTTC CASSVGVAGGSFNEQFF
TRBJ2-3 TRBV5-6 once TRBD2 TGTGCCAGCAGCCACGGGACTAGCGGGGGCCAGGATACGCAGTATTTT CASSHGTSGGQDTQYF
TRBJ1-2 TRBV28 once TRBD1 TGTGCCAGCAGCCTTTTACTGGGACAGGGGGCGACTGATGGCTACACCTTC CASSLLLGQGATDGYTF
TRBJ1-3 TRBV9 . TRBD1 TGTGCCAGCAGCGAGCTCACAGGGGGCGTCTCTGGAAACACCATATATTTT CASSELTGGVSGNTIYF
TRBJ2-7 TRBV7-2 . . TGTGCCAGCAGCTTCAACAGCATCTACGAGCAGTACTTC CASSFNSIYEQYF
TRBJ2-3 TRBV13 . . TGTGCCAGCAGCCTCAGGGATACGCAGTATTTT CASSLRDTQYF
TRBJ1-4 TRBV11-2 . . TGTGCCAGCAGCCCAGATCTTCATAATGAAAAACTGTTTTTT CASSPDLHNEKLFF
TRBJ2-1 TRBV28 . TRBD2 TGTGCCAGCAGTTTTCAGGTACTAGCGGGAGTGGAGGAGCAGTTCTTC CASSFQVLAGVEEQFF
TRBJ1-4 TRBV27 . . TGTGCCAGCAGTTCCCCTCGGGTCCCAAATGAAAAACTGTTTTTT CASSSPRVPNEKLFF
TRBJ2-3 TRBV7-3 . TRBD2 TGTGCCAGCAGCTTAACTAGCGGGACTGATACGCAGTATTTT CASSLTSGTDTQYF
TRBJ2-2 TRBV6-5 . . TGTGCCAGCAGTTACCAGGGGAACGGGGAGCTGTTTTTT CASSYQGNGELFF
TRBJ1-1 TRBV6-1 . . TGTGCCAGCAGTCCCAGGGGGAACACTGAAGCTTTCTTT CASSPRGNTEAFF
TRBJ2-3 TRBV11-3 . . TGTGCCAGCAGCCGGGTGGGGGCGCAAACAGATACGCAGTATTTT CASSRVGAQTDTQYF
TRBJ1-5 TRBV27 . TRBD1 TGTGCCAGCAGACCGGGACAGCGGGCCTCAGGGGAGAGCAATCAGCCCCAGCATTTT CASRPGQRASGESNQPQHF
TRBJ1-4 TRBV5-1 few TRBD1 TGCGCCAGCAGCGCACAGGGGGAGCCAAATGAAAAACTGTTTTTT CASSAQGEPNEKLFF
TRBJ2-7 TRBV9 . TRBD2 TGTGCCAGCAGCGTAGCGGGGGGGCATGGCGAGCAGTACTTC CASSVAGGHGEQYF
TRBJ1-4 TRBV5-5 . TRBD1 TGTGCCAGCAGGGGGACAGCAACTAATGAAAAACTGTTTTTT CASRGTATNEKLFF
TRBJ1-1 TRBV4-1 . . TGCGCCAGCAGCCAGCCCGGGACACTGAACACTGAAGCTTTCTTT CASSQPGTLNTEAFF
TRBJ2-1 TRBV27 . TRBD2 TGTGCCAGCAGTTCCATTCTAGCGGGAGAGGGTAAGCATGAGCAGTTCTTC CASSSILAGEGKHEQFF
TRBJ2-7 TRBV29-1 . TRBD2 TGCAGGTCTAGCGGGAGGGCCGGGGAGCAGTACTTC CRSSGRAGEQYF
TRBJ2-5 TRBV18 . . TGTGCCAGCTCACCACAGGGGGGGGCTCGAGAGACCCAGTACTTC CASSPQGGARETQYF
TRBJ2-7 TRBV6-5 . TRBD2 TGTGCCAGCGGATCAACTAGCGGAGAATACGAGCAGTACTTC CASGSTSGEYEQYF
TRBJ2-7 TRBV7-9 once . TGTGCCAGCAGCCGGAGCTCCTACGAGCAGTACTTC CASSRSSYEQYF